This T cell receptor (beta chain) was obtained from a study of metastatic and nonmetastatic thyroid tumors. Study summary: Repertoire data that came from the blood and tumor or nodule tissue of malignant and benign thyroid patients were compared.

Nobody among the patients had been given any treatment before thyroid surgery. V shed 0 bases, J shed 6 bases, and the junction held 13 bases outside the gene matches. The CDR3 extends over 17 amino acids. The germline V gene encodes CDR1 LGHNA and CDR2 YSLEER. The table lists this clone with many counts. Its cognate antigen is unknown. Study processing details: Across clinicopathological groups, CDR3 differences served as the basis for building a distant-metastasis classifier for papillary thyroid cancer. TCRdb re-called the PCR reads with MiXCR. What appears here as the V and J calls and clone size reflects TCRdb's work, not the paper's. The table lists approximately 60,000 clones, roughly 30% of them singletons. Study-wide points: Malignant thyroid tumors reportedly exceeded benign nodules significantly in TCR beta diversity, with the difference appearing in blood and tumor.

The rearrangement joins TRBV4-3 to TRBJ1-2; 7 bases map to TRBD1. The sequence was obtained from a female donor with papillary thyroid cancer or a benign thyroid nodule (not recorded which). Some clones in this sample may be carry-over from other donors' samples. The sequencing sample was made of blood. The CDR3 protein is CASSQEIFGGGEDGYTF. The CDR3 DNA reads TGCGCCAGCAGCCAAGAGATATTTGGAGGGGGCGAAGATGGCTACACCTTC.